The 26 T cell receptor beta chains reported below all come from one sample, sequenced in a study of blood T cell repertoires in COVID-19. Sequencing was performed with immunoSEQ multiplex PCR; in TCRdb, only in-frame clones are kept and a portion is missing. The sample lists roughly 63,000 clones, 75% to 90% occurring once. Sequenced sample: peripheral blood. These receptors all stem from a man aged 50 to 60 with acute or convalescent COVID-19.

This chain connects TRBV5-1 to TRBJ1-2; 9 bases match TRBD1. Germline V gene sequence: CDR1 SGHRS, CDR2 YFSETQ. V trimming: 4 bases; J trimming: 8 bases; junction bases outside the gene matches: 6. The CDR3 extends over 13 amino acids. The CDR3 sequence is CASSKDRGGGYTF. The CDR3 bases are TGCGCCAGCAGCAAGGACAGGGGCGGGGGCTACACCTTC.

The chain combines TRBV18 with TRBJ2-3; 10 nucleotides align to TRBD2. The CDR3 has 17 residues. Germline V gives CDR1 KGHSH, CDR2 LQKENI. Unmatched junction bases numbered 15, after V lost 6 bases and J lost 6 bases. The DNA for the CDR3 is TGTGCCAGCTCCCCAGTAAGGAGCGGGAGGGCCACTGATACGCAGTATTTT. This sequence encodes CASSPVRSGRATDTQYF. Full variable domain (remainder filled in from reference TRBV18 and TRBJ2-3): NAGVMQNPRHLVRRRGQEARLRCSPMKGHSHVYWYRQLPEEGLKFMVYLQKENIIDESGMPKERFSAEFPKEGPSILRIQQVVRGDSAAYFCASSPVRSGRATDTQYFGPGTRLTVL.

This clone came up a few times. The rearrangement links TRBV4-3 to TRBJ2-7, with 9 bases matching TRBD2. Unmatched junction bases numbered 5, after V lost 0 bases and J lost 5 bases. This CDR3 has 15 amino acids. Per germline, CDR1 LGHNA and CDR2 YSLEER. DNA for the CDR3: TGCGCCAGCAGCCAAGACCCTAGCGGGATGAACGAGCAGTACTTC. It encodes CASSQDPSGMNEQYF.

The rearrangement joins TRBV7-2 to TRBJ2-5, with 11 bases fitting TRBD2. This CDR3 is 15 amino acids long. Per germline, CDR1 SGHTA and CDR2 FQGNSA. V shed 1 base and J 4 bases; nucleotides not matched to a gene: 2. CDR3 in DNA: TGTGCCAGCAGCTTAGTAGCGGGAGGGGGAGAGACCCAGTACTTC. Translated, it gives CASSLVAGGGETQYF.

The rearrangement joins TRBV11-2 to TRBJ2-1; D possibly corresponds to TRBD1 (5 bases). This CDR3 has 13 residues. Trimming took 6 bases from V and 5 from J, leaving 11 bases between them. CDR1 SGHAT and CDR2 FQNNGV come from the germline V gene. The chain's CDR3 is CASSNDRHNEQFF. The CDR3 DNA sequence: TGTGCCAGCAGTAACGACAGACACAATGAGCAGTTCTTC.

This clone was recorded once. The genes are TRBV7-2 and TRBJ1-3, with 8 bases matching TRBD1. V was clipped by 4 bases and J by 0 bases; unmatched bases: 11. Germline CDR1 SGHTA, CDR2 FQGNSA. There are 18 residues in the CDR3. The CDR3 bases are TGTGCCAGCAGCTCTAGGGGGGACAGGACCCTCTCTGGAAACACCATATATTTT. Translating it yields CASSSRGDRTLSGNTIYF.

V usage is TRBV9 and J usage is TRBJ1-2; 9 bases are shared with TRBD1. CDR1 and CDR2 from the germline V gene are SGDLS and YYNGEE. This CDR3 has 13 residues. J lost 7 bases, V lost 0 bases, and 1 base had no gene match. CDR3 region: CASSVGDRAGYTF. DNA for the CDR3: TGTGCCAGCAGCGTAGGGGACAGGGCTGGCTACACCTTC.

The chain carries TRBV7-2 and TRBJ1-3; D not resolved. Germline assignment: CDR1 SGHTA and CDR2 FQGNSA. The CDR3 loop spans 16 amino acids. V dropped 5 bases and J dropped 4 bases, with 18 bases sitting between them. In DNA form, the CDR3 reads TGTGCCAGCAGCGCACCCGCCGACTCTCTCGGAAACACCATATATTTT. It translates to CASSAPADSLGNTIYF.

This clone was found once. The chain links TRBV6-2 or TRBV6-3 to TRBJ2-3, with 11 bases identical to TRBD2. The CDR3 extends over 17 amino acids. V gave up 4 bases and J gave up 2 bases; unmatched junction bases: 8. Germline values: CDR1 MNHEY, CDR2 SVGEGT. CDR3 bases: TGTGCCAGCAGTTCATCTAGCGGGAGGATCAACACAGATACGCAGTATTTT. Its protein is CASSSSSGRINTDTQYF.

The V gene is TRBV24-1, the J gene TRBJ2-7, with 9 bases fitting TRBD1. This CDR3 comprises 16 residues. Unmatched junction bases numbered 6, after V lost 3 bases and J lost 1 base. Per germline, CDR1 KGHDR and CDR2 SFDVKD. Here the CDR3 reads CATSDPTGTGSYEQYF. CDR3 nucleotide sequence: TGTGCCACCAGTGATCCGACCGGGACAGGGTCCTACGAGCAGTACTTC.

This clone was observed once. An end of the junction differs from the germline gene, which may be a read error. The rearrangement joins TRBV19 to TRBJ2-3; no clear D. CDR3 length equals 12 residues. Germline V gene data show CDR1 as LNHDA and CDR2 as SQIVND (reference sequence). DNA for the CDR3: TGTGCCAGCAGTATGAGCGCTGATACGCAGTATTTT. The encoded protein is CASSMSADTQYF.

This clone was seen a few times. The J gene is TRBJ2-7, the V gene TRBV7-9; 7 nucleotides line up with TRBD1. CDR3 length equals 16 residues. The V and J ends lost 5 bases and 3 bases, in that order; junction bases with no gene match: 13. The germline CDR1 and CDR2 sequences are SEHNR and FQNEAQ (reference sequence). The CDR3 protein is CASSLLLVAGGYEQYV. The CDR3 DNA is TGTGCCAGCAGCCTCCTCCTCGTGGCAGGGGGCTACGAGCAGTACGTC.

V usage is TRBV14 and J usage is TRBJ1-2, with 7 bases matching TRBD1. The V gene's germline CDR1 is SGHDN and CDR2 FVKESK. V shed 6 bases, J shed 1 base, and the junction held 8 bases outside the gene matches. CDR3 length: 15 residues. CDR3 protein: CASSLGQWINYGYTF. DNA of the CDR3: TGTGCCAGCAGTTTGGGACAGTGGATTAACTATGGCTACACCTTC. Variable domain in full (rest from reference TRBV14 and TRBJ1-2): EAGVTQFPSHSVIEKGQTVTLRCDPISGHDNLYWYRRVMGKEIKFLLHFVKESKQDESGMPNNRFLAERTGGTYSTLKVQPAELEDSGVYFCASSLGQWINYGYTFGSGTRLTVV.

This clone ranks as medium-sized. The CDR3 region is CASSQDGTGVESYTF. CDR3 sequence (DNA): TGCGCCAGCAGCCAAGATGGGACAGGGGTTGAAAGCTACACCTTC. This chain connects TRBV4-3 to TRBJ1-2; 10 positions match TRBD1. The CDR3 is 15 residues long. Trimming at V came to 0 bases and at J to 9 bases, leaving 7 bases not matched to a gene. Germline-derived CDR1 and CDR2 are LGHNA and YSLEER.

The CDR3 sequence: CAWSGGMGNQPQHF. Here the CDR3 DNA reads TGTGCCTGGAGTGGAGGGATGGGAAATCAGCCCCAGCATTTT. The chain employs TRBV30 and TRBJ1-5; no clear D gene. The CDR3 consists of 14 residues. The germline V gene has CDR1 GTSNPN and CDR2 SVGIG (reference sequence). The V and J ends lost 1 base and 4 bases respectively, with 11 bases between them.

This clone was observed once. The chain uses TRBV4-3 and TRBJ2-1, with 16 bases matching TRBD2. Germline assignment: CDR1 LGHNA and CDR2 YSLEER. This CDR3 spans 17 amino acids. The ends lost 0 bases at V and 10 bases at J; junction bases unmatched: 6. CDR3 amino acids: CASSQDPGTSGRGEQFF. Written as DNA, the CDR3 is TGCGCCAGCAGCCAAGATCCGGGGACTAGCGGGAGGGGGGAGCAGTTCTTC.

The V and J genes are TRBV28 and TRBJ1-4, with TRBD1 matching over 7 bases. The V segment lost 4 bases and the J segment 0 bases; nucleotides outside the gene matches: 11. The CDR3 runs 18 residues. Germline CDR1 and CDR2: MDHEN and SYDVKM. CDR3 coding DNA: TGTGCCAGCAGTTCTCCATGGGACAGATATGCAACTAATGAAAAACTGTTTTTT. Translating gives CASSSPWDRYATNEKLFF.

The chain couples TRBV3-1 (or the pseudogene TRBV3-2) to TRBJ1-4; the D gene is possibly TRBD1 (5 bases). This CDR3 comprises 15 residues. CDR1 is LGHDT, CDR2 YNNKEL, per germline (reference sequence). The ends were cut back, 4 bases at V and 3 bases at J, with 12 bases in the middle. This chain's CDR3 is CASSRSGNSNEKLFF. The CDR3 DNA reads as TGTGCCAGCAGCCGATCAGGGAATTCTAATGAAAAACTGTTTTTT.

V and J are TRBV6-5 and TRBJ1-4; TRBD1 is a possible D gene (6 bases). The length of the CDR3 is 15 residues. Germline V gene lookup returns CDR1 MNHEY and CDR2 SVGAGI. The V end was cut by 2 bases, the J end by 5 bases, with 12 bases between. CDR3 loop: CASSYGGSGNEKLFF. The CDR3 coding sequence is TGTGCCAGCAGTTACGGGGGCTCGGGAAATGAAAAACTGTTTTTT.

The J gene is TRBJ1-1, the V gene TRBV27, with D possibly matching TRBD1 (6 bases). This CDR3 has 15 residues. Germline CDR1 is MNHEY and CDR2 is SMNVEV (reference sequence). Trimming shortened V by 6 bases and J by 4 bases, and 18 bases separated the two germline ends. The CDR3 coding sequence is TGTGCCAGCAGGGACACTTTACAGGGTTTCACTGAAGCTTTCTTT. Its translation: CASRDTLQGFTEAFF.

The V call is TRBV7-2, the J call TRBJ2-3; 7 positions agree with TRBD1. Germline trimming cut 5 bases from V and 7 bases from J; bases unmatched to any gene: 12. There are 15 residues in the CDR3. The germline gives CDR1 SGHTA, CDR2 FQGNSA. The CDR3 loop reads CASSTRDSRDNTQYF. The CDR3, as DNA: TGTGCCAGCAGCACCCGGGACAGCCGTGATAATACGCAGTATTTT.

The V call is TRBV19, the J call TRBJ2-7; 10 nucleotides align to TRBD2. This CDR3 has 15 residues. Trimming cost V 3 bases and J 4 bases; bases outside gene matches: 6. Germline CDR1 and CDR2: LNHDA and SQIVND (reference sequence). CDR3 sequence (DNA): TGTGCCAGTAGTATTTTAGCGGGGGGACGTTACGAGCAGTACTTC. This encodes CASSILAGGRYEQYF.

The chain links TRBV7-4 to TRBJ1-6, with 7 bases that match TRBD1. The V and J ends lost 0 bases and 7 bases, in that order; junction bases with no gene match: 18. The CDR3 covers 20 residues. In germline, CDR1 is SGHVT, CDR2 SQSDAQ. This chain's CDR3 is CASSLATRTQGFIGNSPLHF. In nucleotides, the CDR3 is TGTGCCAGCAGCTTAGCGACTAGAACACAGGGGTTTATAGGAAATTCACCCCTCCACTTT. The full variable domain, rest sourced from reference TRBV7-4 and TRBJ1-6, is GAGVSQSPRYKVAKRGRDVALRCDSISGHVTLYWYRQTLGQGSEVLTYSQSDAQRDKSGRPSGRFSAERPERSVSTLKIQRTEQGDSAVYLCASSLATRTQGFIGNSPLHFGNGTRLTVT.

The rearrangement links TRBV9 to TRBJ2-2; D uncertain. With 4 bases removed from V and 6 bases from J, the gap between germline ends came to 16 bases. This CDR3 contains 15 residues. The germline V gene encodes CDR1 SGDLS and CDR2 YYNGEE. The CDR3 reads CASSQASRIPGELFF. CDR3 bases: TGTGCCAGCAGCCAAGCCTCTAGGATTCCCGGGGAGCTGTTTTTT.

This chain joins TRBV6-6 and TRBJ1-5, with D possibly being TRBD1 (6 bases). The CDR3 extends over 15 amino acids. V was cut by 1 base and J by 7 bases, with 14 bases left in between. The germline gives CDR1 MNHNY, CDR2 SVGAGI (reference sequence). The CDR3 bases are TGTGCCAGCAGTTACTTCGCGGGGGCCGGACAGCCCCAGCATTTT. Its translation: CASSYFAGAGQPQHF.

This chain joins TRBV6-5 and TRBJ1-1; 8 nucleotides line up with TRBD1. Germline CDR1 MNHEY, CDR2 SVGAGI. After removal of 2 bases from V and 4 bases from J, the junction contained 9 bases not matched to a gene. The CDR3 consists of 16 residues. This chain's CDR3 is CASSYGLQGASTEAFF. As DNA, the CDR3 is TGTGCCAGCAGTTACGGTTTGCAGGGGGCATCCACTGAAGCTTTCTTT.